The T cell receptor beta chain described here comes from a study of blood T cell repertoires in COVID-19. Study details: Material from acute and convalescent COVID-19 was sourced from the United States, Italy and Spain.

Produced via immunoSEQ multiplex PCR; TCRdb's table is partial and in-frame only. The sample shows 60,000 to 75,000 clones, around 86% of them seen only once. Sequencing used peripheral blood. The source is a man aged 70-80 years with active COVID-19.

CDR3 nucleotide sequence: TGTGCCAGCAGCTCCGAGGGGCGGGGTGGGGATACGCAGTATTTT. This encodes CASSSEGRGGDTQYF. The chain joins TRBV7-9 to TRBJ2-3, with a tentative D call TRBD2 (6 bases). The CDR3 is 15 residues long. V was clipped by 4 bases and J by 6 bases, with 17 bases between them. Germline V gives CDR1 SEHNR, CDR2 FQNEAQ (reference sequence).